This T cell receptor beta chain appears in the sequencing data of a study of CD8 T cells in ankylosing spondylitis. Study results and caveats: What appeared characteristic of ankylosing spondylitis blood was a TCR beta motif of eight highly homologous variants. Disease-associated clones were CD8+ and fairly uncommon in peripheral blood.

The CDR3 loop spans 15 amino acids. Germline V gives CDR1 SEHNR, CDR2 FQNEAQ (reference sequence). V was pared by 4 bases and J by 3 bases, with 5 bases of the junction left unmatched. About this clonotype itself: Its antigen remains unidentified.

As the method for making TCR beta libraries, quantitative 5'-RACE with molecular barcodes was used. TCRdb analysed the 5' RACE reads with MiXCR anew, one entry per CDR3 protein. The sample lists approximately 500,000 distinct CDR3 sequences; 9.5% to 15% were seen once. Sample: blood, either unsorted or a sorted T cell fraction (not recorded which). The chain couples TRBV7-9 to TRBJ2-3, with TRBD2 matching 9 bases. This receptor was identified in a male donor with ankylosing spondylitis. The CDR3 spells CASSSRAGGTDTQYF. The CDR3 bases are TGTGCCAGCAGCTCCCGTGCGGGAGGGACAGATACGCAGTATTTT.